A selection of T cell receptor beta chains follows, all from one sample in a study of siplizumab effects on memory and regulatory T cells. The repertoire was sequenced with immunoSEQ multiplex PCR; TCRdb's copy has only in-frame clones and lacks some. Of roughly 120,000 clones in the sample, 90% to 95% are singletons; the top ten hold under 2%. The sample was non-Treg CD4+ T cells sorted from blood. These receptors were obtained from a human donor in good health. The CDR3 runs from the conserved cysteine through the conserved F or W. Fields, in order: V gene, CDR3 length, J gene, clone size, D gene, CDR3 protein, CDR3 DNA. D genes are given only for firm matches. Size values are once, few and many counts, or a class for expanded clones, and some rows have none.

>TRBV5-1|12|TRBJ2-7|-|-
CASSINLNEQYF
TGCGCCAGCAGCATAAACTTAAACGAGCAGTACTTC
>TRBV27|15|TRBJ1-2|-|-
CASSPRTATNYGYTF
TGTGCCAGCAGTCCCAGGACAGCTACTAACTATGGCTACACCTTC
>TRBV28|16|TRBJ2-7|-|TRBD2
CASSGERGTKLSEQYF
TGTGCCAGCAGTGGGGAGCGGGGGACTAAATTGAGCGAGCAGTACTTC
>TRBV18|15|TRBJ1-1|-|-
CASSPVTEHYTEAFF
TGTGCCAGCTCACCAGTAACAGAACACTACACTGAAGCTTTCTTT
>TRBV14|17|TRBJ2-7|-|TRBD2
CASSGWTSGRGFREQYF
TGTGCCAGCAGCGGATGGACTAGCGGGAGGGGTTTTCGTGAGCAGTACTTC
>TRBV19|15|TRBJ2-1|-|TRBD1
CASTTLDRPYNEQFF
TGTGCCAGCACGACTCTGGACAGGCCTTACAATGAGCAGTTCTTC
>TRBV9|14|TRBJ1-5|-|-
CASSVDGGNQPQHF
TGTGCCAGCAGCGTAGACGGGGGCAATCAGCCCCAGCATTTT
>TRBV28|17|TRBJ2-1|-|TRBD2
CASSPPLGLAGGREQFF
TGTGCCAGCAGTCCCCCCCTGGGACTAGCGGGGGGGCGGGAGCAGTTCTTC
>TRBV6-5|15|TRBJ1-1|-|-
CASSSLSGWNTEAFF
TGTGCCAGCAGTTCCCTTTCAGGGTGGAACACTGAAGCTTTCTTT
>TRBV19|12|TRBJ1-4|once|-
CASRYAGEKLFF
TGTGCCAGTAGATATGCAGGTGAAAAACTGTTTTTT
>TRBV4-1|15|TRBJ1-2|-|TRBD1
CASSQVGRGLRGYTF
TGCGCCAGCAGCCAAGTAGGCAGGGGGCTACGTGGCTACACCTTC
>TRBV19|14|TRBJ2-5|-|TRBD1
CASTPLGQEETQYF
TGTGCCAGTACCCCTCTAGGACAGGAAGAGACCCAGTACTTC
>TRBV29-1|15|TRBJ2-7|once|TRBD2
CSVGSGTSGPYEQYF
TGCAGCGTTGGGTCCGGGACTAGCGGTCCCTACGAGCAGTACTTC
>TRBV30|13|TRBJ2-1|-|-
CAWDPRGDNEQFF
TGTGCCTGGGACCCTCGCGGAGACAATGAGCAGTTCTTC
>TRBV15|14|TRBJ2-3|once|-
CATSRVGQADTQYF
TGTGCCACCAGCAGAGTCGGGCAAGCAGATACGCAGTATTTT
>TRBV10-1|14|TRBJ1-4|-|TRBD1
CASSPGTGREKLFF
TGCGCCAGCAGTCCCGGGACAGGGAGGGAAAAACTGTTTTTT
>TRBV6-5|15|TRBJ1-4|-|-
CASSYGGATNEKLFF
TGTGCCAGCAGTTACGGCGGAGCAACTAATGAAAAACTGTTTTTT
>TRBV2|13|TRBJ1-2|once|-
CASSEESVYGYTF
TGTGCCAGCAGTGAAGAGTCGGTCTATGGCTACACCTTC
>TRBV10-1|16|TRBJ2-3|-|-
CASSESTSSGTDTQYF
TGCGCCAGCAGTGAGTCGACGTCTAGCGGCACAGATACGCAGTATTTT
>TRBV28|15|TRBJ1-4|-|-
CASSFEGDRGEKLFF
TGTGCCAGCAGTTTTGAGGGGGACCGGGGTGAAAAACTGTTTTTT
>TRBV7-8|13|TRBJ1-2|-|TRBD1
CASSLSTGEGYTF
TGTGCCAGCAGCTTATCAACAGGGGAAGGCTACACCTTC
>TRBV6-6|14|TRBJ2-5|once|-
CASSSSGQVKTQYF
-
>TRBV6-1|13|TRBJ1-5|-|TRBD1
CAVRDRLNQPQHF
TGTGCCGTCCGGGACAGGTTAAATCAGCCCCAGCATTTT
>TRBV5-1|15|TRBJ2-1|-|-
CASSLGEPTINEQFF
TGCGCCAGCAGCTTGGGAGAGCCGACAATCAATGAGCAGTTCTTC
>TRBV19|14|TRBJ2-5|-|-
CASSIQGNQETQYF
TGTGCCAGTAGTATACAGGGAAACCAAGAGACCCAGTACTTC
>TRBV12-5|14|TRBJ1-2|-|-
CASGSDRTNYGYTF
TGTGCTAGTGGTTCGGACAGAACGAACTATGGCTACACCTTC
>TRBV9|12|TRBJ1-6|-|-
CASSVLNSPLHF
TGTGCCAGCAGCGTCCTTAATTCACCCCTCCACTTT
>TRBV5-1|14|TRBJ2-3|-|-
CASTTLRPGDTQYF
TGCGCCAGCACCACGCTTAGACCGGGGGATACGCAGTATTTT
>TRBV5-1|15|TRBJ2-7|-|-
CASSLASGVIGEQYF
TGCGCCAGCAGCTTGGCCTCAGGGGTCATAGGGGAGCAGTACTTC
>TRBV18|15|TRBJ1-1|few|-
CASSPRGASAAEAFF
TGTGCCAGCTCACCACGGGGGGCGAGTGCTGCTGAAGCTTTCTTT
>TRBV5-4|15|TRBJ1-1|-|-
CASSLELQVNTEAFF
TGTGCCAGCAGCTTGGAACTTCAGGTGAACACTGAAGCTTTCTTT
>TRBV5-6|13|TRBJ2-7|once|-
CASSLQGRYEQYF
TGTGCCAGCAGCTTGCAGGGCCGCTACGAGCAGTACTTC
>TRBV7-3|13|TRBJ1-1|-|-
CASSKRQNTEAFF
TGTGCCAGCAGTAAAAGACAGAACACTGAAGCTTTCTTT
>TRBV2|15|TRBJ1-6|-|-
CASSEQPHGVRPLHF
TGTGCCAGCAGTGAACAGCCCCATGGAGTTAGGCCCCTCCACTTT
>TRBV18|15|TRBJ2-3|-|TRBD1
CASSPGTGGIDTQYF
TGTGCCAGCTCACCAGGGACAGGGGGCATCGATACGCAGTATTTT
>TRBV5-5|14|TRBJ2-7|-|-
CASSLFGDSYEQYF
TGTGCCAGCAGCCTATTTGGGGACTCCTACGAGCAGTACTTC
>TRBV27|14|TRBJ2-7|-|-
CASSPMSDPYEQYF
TGTGCCAGCAGTCCCATGTCAGACCCCTACGAGCAGTACTTC
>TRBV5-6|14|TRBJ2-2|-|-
CASSLARGSGELFF
TGTGCCAGCAGCTTGGCCCGGGGGTCCGGGGAGCTGTTTTTT
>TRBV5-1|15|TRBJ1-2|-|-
CASSLAPDSGYGYTF
TGCGCCAGCAGCCTGGCCCCCGACAGCGGATATGGCTACACCTTC
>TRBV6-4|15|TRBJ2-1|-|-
CASSEERVSYNEQFF
TGTGCCAGCAGTGAGGAGCGGGTCTCCTACAATGAGCAGTTCTTC
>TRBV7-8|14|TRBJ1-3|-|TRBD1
CASSLVGQGNTIYF
TGTGCCAGCAGCTTAGTGGGACAGGGAAACACCATATATTTT
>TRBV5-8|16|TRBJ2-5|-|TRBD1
CASSQTGTVPEETQYF
TGTGCCAGCAGCCAGACCGGGACAGTACCGGAAGAGACCCAGTACTTC
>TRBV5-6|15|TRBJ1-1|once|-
CASSFTSGVNTEAFF
TGTGCCAGCAGCTTTACCTCCGGGGTGAACACTGAAGCTTTCTTT
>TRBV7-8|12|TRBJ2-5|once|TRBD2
CAPGEGRETQYF
TGTGCCCCGGGGGAGGGCCGGGAGACCCAGTACTTC
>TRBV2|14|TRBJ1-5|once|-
CASSGLVSNQPQHF
TGTGCCAGCAGCGGACTTGTGAGCAATCAGCCCCAGCATTTT
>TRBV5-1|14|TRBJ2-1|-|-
CASSLGDGYNEQFF
TGCGCCAGCAGCTTGGGTGACGGATACAATGAGCAGTTCTTC
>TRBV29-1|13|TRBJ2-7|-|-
CSVAGTGSHEQYF
TGCAGCGTCGCCGGGACCGGGAGCCACGAGCAGTACTTC
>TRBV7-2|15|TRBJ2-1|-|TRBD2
CASSSGTSGYNEQFF
TGTGCCAGCAGCTCCGGGACTAGCGGTTACAATGAGCAGTTCTTC
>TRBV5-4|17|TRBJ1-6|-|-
CASSLGGEPSYNSPLHF
TGTGCCAGCAGCTTGGGGGGAGAGCCAAGCTATAATTCACCCCTCCACTTT
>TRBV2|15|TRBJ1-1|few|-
CASSERAASYTEAFF
TGTGCCAGCAGTGAACGGGCAGCTTCATACACTGAAGCTTTCTTT
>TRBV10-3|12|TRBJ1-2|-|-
CAISERGEGYTF
TGTGCCATCAGTGAAAGGGGCGAAGGCTACACCTTC